The T cell receptor (beta chain) under discussion was sequenced for a study of blood T cell repertoires in COVID-19 (dated by TCRdb to between 2020 and 2021). General notes on the study: Collaborator samples came from the United States, Italy and Spain and covered acute and convalescent phases of COVID-19. The prospective study material was composed of cDNA or gDNA derived from T cells, B-cell-depleted T cells, or PBMCs. Deeply sampled blood TCRbeta repertoires from subjects exposed to, actively infected with, or recovered from COVID-19 were included in the dataset. A freely available public database, intended as a resource for researchers studying the immune response to SARS-CoV-2, is where the repertoires were released. Samples came from the ongoing ImmuneRACE study (first 160 participants) plus 1,254 subjects from 6 global collaborators. The sample metadata nearly always contained a de-identified subject ID, COVID-19 status, age in years and sex. Where HLA class I and class II types were available, the types were taken from metadata supplied by the sample provider, not from assay-based typing. General study outcomes and caveats: How much clinical and demographic metadata was included differed by source and by participant, and the metadata was provided uncurated.

The germline ends are 26 bases apart after V is trimmed by 5 bases and J by 0 bases. Via the germline V gene (reference sequence), CDR1 is MNHEY and CDR2 SMNVEV. The CDR3 runs 20 amino acids, cysteine and phenylalanine included. Here the CDR3 DNA is all that survives: 60 bases in frame from base 1. As regards this clone: What antigen it recognizes has not been identified. The sample holds no much larger clone one base away, and base qualities are not on file.

Collaborating institutions collected whole blood in K2EDTA tubes following their own protocols. For TCRbeta analysis, collaborators shipped samples in one of three forms: frozen whole blood, isolated PBMCs, or DNA extracted from either of those sample types. TCRbeta CDR3 regions were amplified from genomic DNA by means of the immunoSEQ Assay, a bias-controlled multiplex PCR. The study's processing was this. Nucleated cell counts per sample were estimated from amplification of reference gene primers within the assay. Sequence reads were collapsed and filtered to measure the absolute abundance of every unique TCRbeta CDR3 rearrangement. For each sample, productive Simpson clonality was calculated as the square root of Simpson's diversity index across productive rearrangements. TCRdb limited this immuneACCESS table to in-frame rearrangements with V and J called. A share of clones is missing; checked studies link under half to unresolved V genes, and the rest is unexplained. D and trimming were read from the DNA, whereas the V and J calls and clone size are those reported in that table. The sample table holds 240,000 or so clones, of which roughly 88% were seen once. Of the sample, over 9% falls within the top ten clones.

The sample taken for sequencing was peripheral blood. The chain links TRBV27 with TRBJ1-5; TRBD1 is possibly the D segment (6 matching bases). This receptor was obtained from a man older than 75 with acute or convalescent COVID-19. The CDR3 region reads CASSPSRTAAITDSNQPQHF. The bases read TGTGCCAGCAGTCCGTCCCGGACAGCCGCGATAACGGATAGCAATCAGCCCCAGCATTTT.